This passage covers 24 T cell receptor beta chains from one sample sequenced in a study of HIV-infected patients and healthy controls. One entry per CDR3 protein results from TCRdb running MiXCR on the 5' RACE reads. Of roughly 70,000 distinct CDR3 sequences in the sample, about a sixth were seen once. Sequenced material: CD4+ T cells from blood. Receptor source: a human donor in good health.

The chain couples TRBV28 to TRBJ2-7; no clear D. Trimming took 2 bases from V and 2 from J, leaving 16 bases between them. This CDR3 contains 16 residues. Germline V gene lookup returns CDR1 MDHEN and CDR2 SYDVKM. CDR3 in DNA: TGTGCCAGCAGTTTAAAGGCCAGAACAAGCCCCTACGAGCAGTACTTC. It translates to CASSLKARTSPYEQYF.

This clonotype was counted at least ten times. The chain combines TRBV12-3 or TRBV12-4 with TRBJ1-5; 12 nucleotides agree with TRBD1. V shed 8 bases, J shed 7 bases, and the junction held 9 bases outside the gene matches. The CDR3 length is 15 residues. CDR3 residues: CASHAGQGARQPQHF. The CDR3 nucleotides read TGTGCCAGCCACGCGGGACAGGGGGCTAGGCAGCCCCAGCATTTT.

The DNA of the CDR3 is TGCGCCAGCAGCGTCGCAATCGACACCGGGGAGCTGTTTTTT. It translates to CASSVAIDTGELFF. This rearrangement joins TRBV5-1 to TRBJ2-2; D unresolved. CDR3 size: 14 residues. The germline CDR1 and CDR2 sequences are SGHRS and YFSETQ. Trimming left V 4 bases short and J 3 bases short, with 10 bases between.

This clonotype was counted between two and nine times. The V and J genes are TRBV11-2 and TRBJ2-1; D is ambiguous. The germline gives CDR1 SGHAT, CDR2 FQNNGV. The V end lost 1 base, the J end lost 6 bases, and 13 bases lay between the germline ends. The CDR3 consists of 15 residues. CDR3 nucleotide sequence: TGTGCCAGCAGCTTAGTACAGTTATACCGCAATGAGCAGTTCTTC. This translates into CASSLVQLYRNEQFF. The complete variable domain, with remaining parts taken from reference TRBV11-2 and TRBJ2-1, reads EAGVAQSPRYKIIEKRQSVAFWCNPISGHATLYWYQQILGQGPKLLIQFQNNGVVDDSQLPKDRFSAERLKGVDSTLKIQPAKLEDSAVYLCASSLVQLYRNEQFFGPGTRLTVL.

This clonotype has ten or more counts. The V gene is TRBV5-8, the J gene TRBJ2-5; 11 positions match TRBD2. J lost 1 base, V lost 0 bases, and 2 bases had no gene match. The CDR3 contains 16 residues. In germline, CDR1 is SGHTS, CDR2 YDEGEE. The CDR3 coding sequence is TGTGCCAGCAGCTTGGGGCTAGCGGGGGGCCAAGAGACCCAGTACTTC. Its protein product is CASSLGLAGGQETQYF.

This clonotype was observed at least ten times. The chain couples TRBV6-6 to TRBJ1-5; D not resolved. Trimming shortened V by 7 bases and J by 1 base, and 20 bases separated the two germline ends. CDR1 MNHNY and CDR2 SVGAGI come from the germline V gene (reference sequence). This CDR3 region has 17 residues. CDR3 sequence reads: CASTITFDVSSNQPQHF. In DNA, the CDR3 is TGTGCCAGCACCATAACCTTTGATGTTAGCAGCAATCAGCCCCAGCATTTT.

The chain couples TRBV25-1 to TRBJ2-5; 8 bases line up with TRBD1. The CDR3 loop spans 14 amino acids. CDR1 and CDR2 from the germline V gene are MGHDK and SYGVNS. J lost 5 bases, V lost 6 bases, and 8 bases had no gene match. The DNA of the CDR3 is TGTGCCAGCAGCCCGGGACAGGTCCGGGAGACCCAGTACTTC. As protein: CASSPGQVRETQYF.

Ten or more counts support this clonotype. This chain joins TRBV20-1 and TRBJ1-3; D is unclear. Trimming removed 0 bases at V and 4 bases at J, with 10 bases between. Looked up from germline, CDR1 is DFQATT and CDR2 is SNEGSKA (reference sequence). This CDR3 contains 14 residues. In DNA form, the CDR3 reads TGCAGTGCTAGAGATCCGGGGTTAGGAAACACCATATATTTT. The encoded protein is CSARDPGLGNTIYF.

The chain is built from TRBV12-3 or TRBV12-4 and TRBJ2-6, with D unresolved. This CDR3 region has 15 residues. The ends were cut back, 3 bases at V and 0 bases at J, with 6 bases in the middle. The CDR3 DNA reads TGTGCCAGCAGTTTTGTTAACTCTGGGGCCAACGTCCTGACTTTC. Translated, it gives CASSFVNSGANVLTF.

In this sample, this clonotype turned up many times. The V call is TRBV20-1, the J call TRBJ1-1; TRBD1 is a possible D gene (5 bases). The germline V gene encodes CDR1 DFQATT and CDR2 SNEGSKA (reference sequence). V was pared by 3 bases and J by 0 bases, with 11 bases between. The CDR3 spans 14 residues. CDR3 DNA: TGCAGTGCTAGTGGGGGGTTACTGAACACTGAAGCTTTCTTT. Encoded protein: CSASGGLLNTEAFF.

The CDR3 reads CSAHERAETREQFF. CDR3 sequence (DNA): TGCAGTGCCCACGAGCGGGCCGAAACCAGGGAGCAGTTCTTC. The chain recombines TRBV20-1 with TRBJ2-1, with a possible D match to TRBD2 (6 bases). CDR1 and CDR2 (germline): DFQATT, SNEGSKA (reference sequence). The length of the CDR3 is 14 residues. The ends were cut back, 6 bases at V and 10 bases at J, with 22 bases in the middle.

This sequence joins TRBV20-1 and TRBJ1-2; no definite D call. This CDR3 is 13 amino acids long. CDR1 DFQATT and CDR2 SNEGSKA come from the germline V gene (reference sequence). Trimming removed 2 bases from V and 6 bases from J, with 13 bases in between. The DNA of the CDR3 is TGCAGTGCTAGACCCGGGCAAATGCATGGCTACACCTTC. It codes for CSARPGQMHGYTF.

CDR3 loop: CASSFRGGGVKILPQHF. CDR3 in DNA: TGTGCCAGCAGCTTCAGAGGGGGCGGCGTCAAGATATTGCCCCAGCATTTT. V and J are TRBV7-2 and TRBJ1-5, with 7 bases fitting TRBD1. The CDR3 spans 17 residues. The germline gives CDR1 SGHTA, CDR2 FQGNSA. V shed 3 bases and J 9 bases; nucleotides not matched to a gene: 17.

The chain is built from TRBV7-2 and TRBJ2-5; the match to TRBD2 covers 10 bases. With 4 bases clipped from V and 4 bases from J, the junction kept 9 bases outside the gene matches. The CDR3 has 16 amino acids. Germline lookup yields CDR1 SGHTA and CDR2 FQGNSA. The CDR3 coding sequence is TGTGCCAGCAGCTCTAAAAGCGGGAGGGTGCTAGAGACCCAGTACTTC. This translates into CASSSKSGRVLETQYF. The whole variable domain, remainder taken from reference TRBV7-2 and TRBJ2-5, is GAGVSQSPSNKVTEKGKDVELRCDPISGHTALYWYRQSLGQGLEFLIYFQGNSAPDKSGLPSDRFSAERTGGSVSTLTIQRTQQEDSAVYLCASSSKSGRVLETQYFGPGTRLLVL.

The table lists this clonotype with many counts. The genes are TRBV18 and TRBJ2-7; D is perhaps TRBD1 (5 bases). This CDR3 comprises 15 residues. Germline CDR1 and CDR2: KGHSH and LQKENI. The germline V and J ends were trimmed by 2 bases and 6 bases, with 17 bases remaining between them. CDR3 region: CASSPTSQGAGEQYF. DNA for the CDR3: TGTGCCAGCTCACCAACTTCCCAGGGTGCCGGCGAGCAGTACTTC.

This clonotype was counted at least ten times. The rearrangement joins TRBV12-3 or TRBV12-4 to TRBJ2-6, with D perhaps matching TRBD1 (5 bases). The CDR3 is 16 residues long. V was shortened by 6 bases and J by 2 bases, with 14 bases between the two germline ends. The CDR3 protein is CASRVGLGPGANVLTF. CDR3 bases: TGTGCCAGCAGGGTCGGGTTGGGGCCTGGGGCCAACGTCCTGACTTTC.

Ten or more counts support this clonotype. Here the CDR3 reads CSADRGQYEQYF. The CDR3 coding sequence is TGCAGTGCCGACAGGGGACAGTACGAGCAGTACTTC. The genes are TRBV20-1 and TRBJ2-7, with 8 bases identical to TRBD1. V trimming: 6 bases; J trimming: 4 bases; junction bases outside the gene matches: 5. This CDR3 spans 12 amino acids. In germline, CDR1 is DFQATT, CDR2 SNEGSKA (reference sequence).

The chain links TRBV6-2 or TRBV6-3 to TRBJ1-5; D not resolved. Germline CDR1 is MNHEY and CDR2 is SVGEGT. This CDR3 region has 12 residues. Trimming stripped 7 bases from V and 3 bases from J, with 7 bases between. The CDR3 reads CASMDLNQPQHF. The CDR3 nucleotides are TGTGCCAGCATGGACCTCAATCAGCCCCAGCATTTT.

This chain uses TRBV7-9 with TRBJ1-4; D possibly corresponds to TRBD1 (5 bases). Germline V gives CDR1 SEHNR, CDR2 FQNEAQ (reference sequence). Trimming cost V 7 bases and J 8 bases, with 17 bases left between them. The CDR3 extends over 14 amino acids. DNA for the CDR3: TGTGCCAGCACTGGGACGTCTGTCACAGAAAAACTGTTTTTT. This gives the protein CASTGTSVTEKLFF.

This clonotype was detected a few times. V usage is TRBV4-2 and J usage is TRBJ1-1; TRBD1 aligns across 9 bases. Germline values: CDR1 LGHNA, CDR2 YNFKEQ. The CDR3 contains 14 residues. J was trimmed by 9 bases and V by 4 bases; bases with no gene match: 9. CDR3 amino acids: CASSPGQGNGKAFF. Here the CDR3 DNA reads TGTGCCAGCAGCCCTGGACAGGGGAATGGAAAAGCTTTCTTT.

The rearrangement links TRBV7-9 to TRBJ2-3; 11 positions match TRBD2. Germline CDR1 and CDR2: SEHNR and FQNEAQ (reference sequence). Trimming at V came to 5 bases and at J to 4 bases, leaving 14 bases not matched to a gene. The CDR3 is 18 amino acids. CDR3 region: CASSPGTSGASTADTQYF. CDR3 bases: TGTGCCAGCAGCCCGGGGACTAGCGGAGCCTCAACAGCAGATACGCAGTATTTT.

This chain joins TRBV30 and TRBJ2-3, with D possibly called TRBD1 or TRBD2 (5 bases each). The CDR3 is 15 residues long. The V end lost 2 bases, the J end lost 0 bases, and 12 bases lay between the germline ends. Germline V gene sequence: CDR1 GTSNPN, CDR2 SVGIG (reference sequence). The CDR3 protein is CAWSWSGTSTDTQYF. The CDR3 region has the DNA TGTGCCTGGAGTTGGTCAGGGACCAGCACAGATACGCAGTATTTT.

V and J are TRBV6-2 or TRBV6-3 and TRBJ2-7; the match to TRBD1 covers 10 bases. The CDR3 extends over 16 amino acids. Germline V gene data show CDR1 as MNHEY and CDR2 as SVGEGT. V lost 2 bases and J lost 4; bases outside the gene matches: 8. The CDR3 bases are TGTGCCAGCAGTTACCCCGGGACAGGGGTCCCATACGAGCAGTACTTC. Protein: CASSYPGTGVPYEQYF.

This clonotype came up many times. The chain couples TRBV7-9 to TRBJ1-6; the D gene is possibly TRBD1 (5 bases). Germline lookup yields CDR1 SEHNR and CDR2 FQNEAQ (reference sequence). With 7 bases removed from V and 3 bases from J, the gap between germline ends came to 16 bases. There are 16 residues in the CDR3. The DNA for the CDR3 is TGTGCCAGCACCCCAGGGACGGAGTTCTATAATTCACCCCTCCACTTT. It specifies CASTPGTEFYNSPLHF.